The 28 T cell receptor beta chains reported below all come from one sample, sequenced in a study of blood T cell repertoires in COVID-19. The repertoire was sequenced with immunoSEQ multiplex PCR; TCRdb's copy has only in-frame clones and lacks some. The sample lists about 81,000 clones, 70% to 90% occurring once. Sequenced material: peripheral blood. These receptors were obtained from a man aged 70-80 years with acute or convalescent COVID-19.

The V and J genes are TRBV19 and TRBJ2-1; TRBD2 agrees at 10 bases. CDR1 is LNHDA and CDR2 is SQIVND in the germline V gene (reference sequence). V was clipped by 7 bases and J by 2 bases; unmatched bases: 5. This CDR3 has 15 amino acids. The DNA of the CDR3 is TGTGCCAGTAAAGCCGGGACTAGCGCCTACAATGAGCAGTTCTTC. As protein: CASKAGTSAYNEQFF. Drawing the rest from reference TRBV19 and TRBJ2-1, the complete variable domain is DGGITQSPKYLFRKEGQNVTLSCEQNLNHDAMYWYRQDPGQGLRLIYYSQIVNDFQKGDIAEGYSVSREKKESFPLTVTSAQKNPTAFYLCASKAGTSAYNEQFFGPGTRLTVL.

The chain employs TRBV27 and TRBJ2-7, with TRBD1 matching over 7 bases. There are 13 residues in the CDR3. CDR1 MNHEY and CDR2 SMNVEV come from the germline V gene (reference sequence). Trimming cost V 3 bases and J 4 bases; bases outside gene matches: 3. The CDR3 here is CASSFYRGYEQYF. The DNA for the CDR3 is TGTGCCAGCAGTTTCTACAGGGGATACGAGCAGTACTTC.

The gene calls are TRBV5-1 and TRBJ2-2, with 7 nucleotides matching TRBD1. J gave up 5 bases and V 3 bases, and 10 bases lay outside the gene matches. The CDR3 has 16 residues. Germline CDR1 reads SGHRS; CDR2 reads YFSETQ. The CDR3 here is CASSSLGTDLTGELFF. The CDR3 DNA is TGCGCCAGCAGCTCACTAGGGACAGATCTAACCGGGGAGCTGTTTTTT.

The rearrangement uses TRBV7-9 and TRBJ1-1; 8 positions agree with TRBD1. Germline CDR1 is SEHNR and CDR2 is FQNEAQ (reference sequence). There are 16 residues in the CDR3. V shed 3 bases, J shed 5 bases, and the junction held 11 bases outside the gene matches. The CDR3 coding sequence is TGTGCCAGCAGCTTGTGGACAGGGACAGGACAAACTGAAGCTTTCTTT. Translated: CASSLWTGTGQTEAFF.

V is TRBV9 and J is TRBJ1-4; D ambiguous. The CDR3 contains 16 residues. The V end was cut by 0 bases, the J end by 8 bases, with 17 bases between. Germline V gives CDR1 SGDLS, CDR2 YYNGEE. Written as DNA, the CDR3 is TGTGCCAGCAGCGTAGGGCCCCTGACTCATCGGGAAAAACTGTTTTTT. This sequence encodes CASSVGPLTHREKLFF.

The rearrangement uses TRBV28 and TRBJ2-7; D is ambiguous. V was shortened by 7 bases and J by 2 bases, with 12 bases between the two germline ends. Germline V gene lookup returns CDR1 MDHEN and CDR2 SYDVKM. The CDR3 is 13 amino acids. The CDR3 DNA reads TGTGCCAGCATCAAAGAGTACCCCTACGAGCAGTACTTC. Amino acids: CASIKEYPYEQYF.

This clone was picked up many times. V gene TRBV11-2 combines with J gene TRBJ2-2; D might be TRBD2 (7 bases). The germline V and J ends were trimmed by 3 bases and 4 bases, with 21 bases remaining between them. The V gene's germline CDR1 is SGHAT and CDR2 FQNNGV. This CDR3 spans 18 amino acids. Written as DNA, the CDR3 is TGTGCCAGCAGCTTTCCCAAGGGGGGGCGTCGAGGCACCGGGGAGCTGTTTTTT. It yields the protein CASSFPKGGRRGTGELFF.

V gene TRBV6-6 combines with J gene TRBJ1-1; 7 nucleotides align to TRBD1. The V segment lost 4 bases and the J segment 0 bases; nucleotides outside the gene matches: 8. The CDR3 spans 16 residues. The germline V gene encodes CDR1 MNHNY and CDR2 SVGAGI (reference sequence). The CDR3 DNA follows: TGTGCCAGCAGTTCATACGCAACAGGGGTGAACACTGAAGCTTTCTTT. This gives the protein CASSSYATGVNTEAFF.

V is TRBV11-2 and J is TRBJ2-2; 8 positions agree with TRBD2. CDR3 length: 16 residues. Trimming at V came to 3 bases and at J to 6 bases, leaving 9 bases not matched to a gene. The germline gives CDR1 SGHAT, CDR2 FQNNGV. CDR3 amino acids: CASSLGTSLLSGELFF. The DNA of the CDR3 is TGTGCCAGCAGCTTGGGGACTAGTCTTTTATCCGGGGAGCTGTTTTTT. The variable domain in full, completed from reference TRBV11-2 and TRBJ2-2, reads EAGVAQSPRYKIIEKRQSVAFWCNPISGHATLYWYQQILGQGPKLLIQFQNNGVVDDSQLPKDRFSAERLKGVDSTLKIQPAKLEDSAVYLCASSLGTSLLSGELFFGEGSRLTVL.

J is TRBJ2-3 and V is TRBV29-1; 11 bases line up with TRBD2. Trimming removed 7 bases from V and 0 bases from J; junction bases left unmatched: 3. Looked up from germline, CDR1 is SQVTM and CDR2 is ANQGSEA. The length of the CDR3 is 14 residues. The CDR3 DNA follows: TGCAGCGAATGGACTAGCGGGAGCACAGATACGCAGTATTTT. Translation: CSEWTSGSTDTQYF.

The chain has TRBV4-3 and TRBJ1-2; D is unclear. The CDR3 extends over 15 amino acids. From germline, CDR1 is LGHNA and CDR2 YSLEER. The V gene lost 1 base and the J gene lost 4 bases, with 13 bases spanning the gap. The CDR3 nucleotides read TGCGCCAGCAGCCAAGGGGAGGGTTGGGGCTATGGCTACACCTTC. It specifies CASSQGEGWGYGYTF.

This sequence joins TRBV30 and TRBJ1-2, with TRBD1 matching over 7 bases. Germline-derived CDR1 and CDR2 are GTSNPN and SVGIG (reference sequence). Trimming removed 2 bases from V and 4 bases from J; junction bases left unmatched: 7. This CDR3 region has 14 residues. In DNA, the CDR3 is TGTGCCTGGAGTAAGACGGGACAGTTCTATGGCTACACCTTC. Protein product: CAWSKTGQFYGYTF.

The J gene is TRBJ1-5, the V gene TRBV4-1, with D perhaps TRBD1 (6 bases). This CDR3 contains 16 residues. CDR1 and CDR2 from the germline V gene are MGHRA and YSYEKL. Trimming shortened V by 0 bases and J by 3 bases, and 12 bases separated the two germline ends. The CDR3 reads CASSQEGGQLNQPQHF. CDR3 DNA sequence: TGCGCCAGCAGCCAAGAAGGAGGACAGCTCAATCAGCCCCAGCATTTT.

The CDR3 sequence: CASSLLQGNTDTQYF. As DNA, the CDR3 is TGTGCCAGCAGCCTATTACAGGGAAACACAGATACGCAGTATTTT. The V gene is TRBV7-9, the J gene TRBJ2-3; D possibly corresponds to TRBD1 (6 bases). V shed 5 bases and J shed 2 bases, with 14 bases lying between them. The CDR3 has 15 amino acids. Germline V gene lookup returns CDR1 SEHNR and CDR2 FQNEAQ (reference sequence).

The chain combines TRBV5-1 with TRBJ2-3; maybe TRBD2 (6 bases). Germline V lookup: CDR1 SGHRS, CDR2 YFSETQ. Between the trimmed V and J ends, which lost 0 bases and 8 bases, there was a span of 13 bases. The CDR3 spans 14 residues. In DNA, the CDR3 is TGCGCCAGCAGCTTGGCGACGGGAGACCGTACGCAGTATTTT. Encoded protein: CASSLATGDRTQYF.

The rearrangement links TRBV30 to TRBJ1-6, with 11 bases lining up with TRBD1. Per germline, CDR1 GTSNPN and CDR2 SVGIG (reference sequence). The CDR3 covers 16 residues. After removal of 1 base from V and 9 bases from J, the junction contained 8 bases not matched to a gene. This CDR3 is CAWSGSGTGGRSPLHF. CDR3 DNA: TGTGCCTGGAGTGGGTCCGGGACAGGGGGACGTTCACCCCTCCACTTT.

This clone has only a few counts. CDR3 region: CAWSVRGTYEAFF. The DNA of the CDR3 is TGTGCCTGGAGTGTAAGGGGGACATATGAAGCTTTCTTT. The gene calls are TRBV30 and TRBJ1-1; a weak D match, TRBD1 (6 bases). CDR1 GTSNPN and CDR2 SVGIG come from the germline V gene (reference sequence). This CDR3 contains 13 residues. Trimming cost V 0 bases and J 7 bases, with 12 bases left between them.

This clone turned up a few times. The CDR3 sequence: CASSPSPIMNTEAFF. In nucleotides, the CDR3 is TGTGCCAGCAGCCCAAGCCCGATCATGAACACTGAAGCTTTCTTT. The rearrangement joins TRBV7-2 to TRBJ1-1; D call uncertain. V lost 5 bases to trimming and J lost 0 bases, with 13 bases between them. CDR3 size: 15 residues. CDR1 and CDR2 from the germline V gene are SGHTA and FQGNSA. The full variable domain, its missing parts supplied by reference TRBV7-2 and TRBJ1-1, is GAGVSQSPSNKVTEKGKDVELRCDPISGHTALYWYRQSLGQGLEFLIYFQGNSAPDKSGLPSDRFSAERTGGSVSTLTIQRTQQEDSAVYLCASSPSPIMNTEAFFGQGTRLTVV.

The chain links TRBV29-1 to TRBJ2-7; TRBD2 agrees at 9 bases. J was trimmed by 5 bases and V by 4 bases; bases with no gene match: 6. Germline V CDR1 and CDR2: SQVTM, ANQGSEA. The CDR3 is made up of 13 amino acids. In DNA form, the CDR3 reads TGCAGCGTTGGCGGTAGCGGGAGCCACGAGCAGTACTTC. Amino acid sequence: CSVGGSGSHEQYF.

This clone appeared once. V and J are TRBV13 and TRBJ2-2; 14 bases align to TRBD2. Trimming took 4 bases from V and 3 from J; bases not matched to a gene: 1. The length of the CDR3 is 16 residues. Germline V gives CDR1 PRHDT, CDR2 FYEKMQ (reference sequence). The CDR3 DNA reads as TGTGCCAGCAGCTCGGGACTAGCGGGAGACACCGGGGAGCTGTTTTTT. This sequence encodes CASSSGLAGDTGELFF. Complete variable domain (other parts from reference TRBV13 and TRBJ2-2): AAGVIQSPRHLIKEKRETATLKCYPIPRHDTVYWYQQGPGQDPQFLISFYEKMQSDKGSIPDRFSAQQFSDYHSELNMSSLELGDSALYFCASSSGLAGDTGELFFGEGSRLTVL.

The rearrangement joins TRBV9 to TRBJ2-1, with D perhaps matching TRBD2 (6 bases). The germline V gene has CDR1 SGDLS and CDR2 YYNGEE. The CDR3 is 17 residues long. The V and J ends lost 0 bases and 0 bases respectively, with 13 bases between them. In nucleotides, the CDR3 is TGTGCCAGCAGCGTAGGTCTTAGGGACTCCTCCTACAATGAGCAGTTCTTC. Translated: CASSVGLRDSSYNEQFF.

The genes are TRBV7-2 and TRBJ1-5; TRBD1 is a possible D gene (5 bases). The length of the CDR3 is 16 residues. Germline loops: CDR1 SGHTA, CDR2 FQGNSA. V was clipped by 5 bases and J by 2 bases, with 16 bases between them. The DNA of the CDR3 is TGTGCCAGCAGCATAAGGACATACCAGGGCAATCAGCCCCAGCATTTT. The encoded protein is CASSIRTYQGNQPQHF.

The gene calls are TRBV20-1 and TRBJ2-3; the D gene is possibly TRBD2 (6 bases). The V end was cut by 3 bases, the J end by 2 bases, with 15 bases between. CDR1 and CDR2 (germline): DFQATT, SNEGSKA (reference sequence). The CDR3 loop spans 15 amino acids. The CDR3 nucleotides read TGCAGTGCTAGTGGTGGGGCGGGGCACACAGATACGCAGTATTTT. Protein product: CSASGGAGHTDTQYF.

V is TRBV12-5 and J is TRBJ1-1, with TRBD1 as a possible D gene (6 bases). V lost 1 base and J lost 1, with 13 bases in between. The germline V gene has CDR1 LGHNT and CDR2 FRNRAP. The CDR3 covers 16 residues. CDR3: CASGLDPGEKNTEAFF. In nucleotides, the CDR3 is TGTGCTAGTGGTTTGGATCCAGGGGAGAAGAACACTGAAGCTTTCTTT. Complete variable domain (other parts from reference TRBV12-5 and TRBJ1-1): DARVTQTPRHKVTEMGQEVTMRCQPILGHNTVFWYRQTMMQGLELLAYFRNRAPLDDSGMPKDRFSAEMPDATLATLKIQPSEPRDSAVYFCASGLDPGEKNTEAFFGQGTRLTVV.

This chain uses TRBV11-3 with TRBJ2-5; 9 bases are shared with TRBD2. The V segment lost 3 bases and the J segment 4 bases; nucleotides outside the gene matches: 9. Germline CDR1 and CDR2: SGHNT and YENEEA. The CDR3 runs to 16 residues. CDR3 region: CASSFAGGGGRETQYF. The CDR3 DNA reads TGTGCCAGCAGCTTTGCGGGCGGGGGGGGTCGAGAGACCCAGTACTTC.

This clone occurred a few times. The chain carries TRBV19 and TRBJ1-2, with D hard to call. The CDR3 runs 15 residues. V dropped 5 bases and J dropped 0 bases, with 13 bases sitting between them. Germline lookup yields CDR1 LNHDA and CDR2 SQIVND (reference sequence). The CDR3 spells CASSPVWRANYGYTF. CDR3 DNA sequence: TGTGCCAGTAGTCCCGTTTGGAGGGCTAACTATGGCTACACCTTC.

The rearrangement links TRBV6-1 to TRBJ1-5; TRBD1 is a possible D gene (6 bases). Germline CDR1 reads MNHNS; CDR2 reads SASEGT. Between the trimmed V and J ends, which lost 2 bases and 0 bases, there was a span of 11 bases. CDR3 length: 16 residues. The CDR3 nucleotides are TGTGCCAGCAGTGAACTCGGGGGGCATAGCAATCAGCCCCAGCATTTT. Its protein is CASSELGGHSNQPQHF.

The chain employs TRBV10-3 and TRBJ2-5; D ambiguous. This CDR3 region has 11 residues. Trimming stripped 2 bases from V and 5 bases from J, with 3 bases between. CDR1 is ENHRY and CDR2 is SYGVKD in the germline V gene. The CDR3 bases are TGTGCCATCAGTGAGGGCGAGACCCAGTACTTC. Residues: CAISEGETQYF.